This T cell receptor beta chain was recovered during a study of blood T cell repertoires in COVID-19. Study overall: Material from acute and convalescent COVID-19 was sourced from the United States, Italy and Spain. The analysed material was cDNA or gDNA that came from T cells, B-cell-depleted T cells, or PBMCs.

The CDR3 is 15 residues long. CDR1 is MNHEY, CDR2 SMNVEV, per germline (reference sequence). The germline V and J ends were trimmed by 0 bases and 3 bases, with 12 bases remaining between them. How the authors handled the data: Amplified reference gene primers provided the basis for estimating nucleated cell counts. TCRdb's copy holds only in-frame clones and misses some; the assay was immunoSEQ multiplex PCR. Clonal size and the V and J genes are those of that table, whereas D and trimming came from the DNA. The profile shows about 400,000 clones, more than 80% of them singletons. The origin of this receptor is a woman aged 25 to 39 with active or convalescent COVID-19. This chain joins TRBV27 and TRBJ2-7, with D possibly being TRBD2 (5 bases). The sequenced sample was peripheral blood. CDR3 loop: CASSLSAEGSYEQYF. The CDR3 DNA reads TGTGCCAGCAGTTTATCGGCCGAAGGGAGCTACGAGCAGTACTTC.